This entry describes one TCR beta chain. Exclusion covered patients with other autoimmune diseases or uncontrolled infections (as well as pregnancy or lactation). The data belong to a study of Graves' ophthalmopathy and Graves' hyperthyroidism. Study summary: Hyperthyroidism was considered stable when no ophthalmopathy appeared within 18 months of follow-up.

RNA served as the template for amplifying TCR beta CDR3 regions. Investigators did first-round RT-PCR with HTBI primers, then second-round multiplex PCR. TCRdb called the multiplex PCR reads again in MiXCR, with one record for every CDR3 protein. This table holds roughly 1.1 million distinct CDR3 sequences, 36% found once. What was sequenced was peripheral blood or thyroid tissue (not recorded which). The source of this sequence is an adult man with Graves' hyperthyroidism.

In DNA form, the CDR3 reads TGTGCCAGCAGCCCGGCAGGGACAGCGAATCAGCCCCAGCATTTT. It translates to CASSPAGTANQPQHF. This sequence joins TRBV7-2 and TRBJ1-5; 7 nucleotides agree with TRBD1. This CDR3 region has 15 residues. With V trimmed by 5 bases and J by 4 bases, 8 bases remained unmatched. Germline V gives CDR1 SGHTA, CDR2 FQGNSA.